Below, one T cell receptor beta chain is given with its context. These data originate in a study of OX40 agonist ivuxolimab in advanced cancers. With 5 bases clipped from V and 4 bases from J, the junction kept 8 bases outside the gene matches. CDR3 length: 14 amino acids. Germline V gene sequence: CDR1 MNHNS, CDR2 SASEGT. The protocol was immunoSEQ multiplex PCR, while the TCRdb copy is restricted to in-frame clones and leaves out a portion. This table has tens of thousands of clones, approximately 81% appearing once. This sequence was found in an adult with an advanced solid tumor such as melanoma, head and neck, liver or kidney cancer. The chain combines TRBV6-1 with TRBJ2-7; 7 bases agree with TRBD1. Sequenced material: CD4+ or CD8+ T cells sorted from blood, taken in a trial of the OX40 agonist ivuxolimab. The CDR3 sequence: CASSQTGTEYEQYF. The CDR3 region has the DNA TGTGCCAGCAGTCAAACCGGGACAGAGTACGAGCAGTACTTC.